These T cell receptor beta chains were read from a single sample in a study of CD8+ T cells in alopecia areata. The table came from immunoSEQ multiplex PCR; TCRdb's copy has only in-frame clones and leaves some out. The repertoire includes 89,000 or so clones, roughly 51% of them detected once, and 5.7% sits in the top ten. The sample was NKG2D-high CD8+ T cells sorted from blood. Source of these receptors: a human donor with alopecia areata. The CDR3 runs from the conserved cysteine through the conserved F or W. A D gene is named only where the DNA matches it firmly. A clone size is listed for some rows: how often the clone was seen (once, few, many), or a class if it is expanded.

j_gene: TRBJ2-7
v_gene: TRBV7-9
abundance: -
d_gene: TRBD2
CDR3aa: CASSLTSNEQYF
CDR3nt: TGTGCCAGCAGCCTGACTAGCAACGAGCAGTACTTC

j_gene: TRBJ2-1
v_gene: TRBV5-4
abundance: -
d_gene: -
CDR3aa: CATNRAANNEQFF
CDR3nt: TGTGCCACCAACCGGGCCGCCAACAATGAGCAGTTCTTC

j_gene: TRBJ2-1
v_gene: TRBV5-1
abundance: -
d_gene: -
CDR3aa: CASSLERAGPNEQFF
CDR3nt: TGCGCCAGCAGCTTGGAGCGCGCAGGTCCTAATGAGCAGTTCTTC

j_gene: TRBJ1-2
v_gene: TRBV27
abundance: -
d_gene: -
CDR3aa: CASRMAGILSGYTF
CDR3nt: TGTGCCAGCAGGATGGCGGGGATTTTAAGTGGCTACACCTTC

j_gene: TRBJ1-5
v_gene: TRBV7-9
abundance: -
d_gene: -
CDR3aa: CASSLSLGGNQPQHF
CDR3nt: TGTGCCAGCAGCTTATCCCTGGGGGGGAATCAGCCCCAGCATTTT

j_gene: TRBJ2-2
v_gene: TRBV29-1
abundance: -
d_gene: TRBD2
CDR3aa: CSVERAGGPAGELFF
CDR3nt: TGCAGCGTTGAAAGAGCGGGAGGGCCTGCCGGGGAGCTGTTTTTT

j_gene: TRBJ2-7
v_gene: TRBV5-6
abundance: -
d_gene: -
CDR3aa: CASSYGNPYEQYF
CDR3nt: TGTGCCAGCAGCTATGGCAACCCCTACGAGCAGTACTTC

j_gene: TRBJ1-1
v_gene: TRBV6-5
abundance: -
d_gene: TRBD1
CDR3aa: CASSPSTGFGTEAFF
CDR3nt: TGTGCCAGCAGTCCATCGACAGGGTTCGGGACTGAAGCTTTCTTT

j_gene: TRBJ2-7
v_gene: TRBV30
abundance: -
d_gene: -
CDR3aa: CAWSPFGLLLEQYF
CDR3nt: TGTGCCTGGAGTCCGTTCGGACTTTTACTCGAGCAGTACTTC

j_gene: TRBJ1-3
v_gene: TRBV29-1
abundance: -
d_gene: -
CDR3aa: CSGQPGSGNTIYF
CDR3nt: TGCAGCGGACAGCCGGGCTCTGGAAACACCATATATTTT

j_gene: TRBJ2-1
v_gene: TRBV20-1
abundance: -
d_gene: -
CDR3aa: CSADLANEQFF
CDR3nt: TGCAGTGCTGATCTAGCGAATGAGCAGTTCTTC

j_gene: TRBJ2-7
v_gene: TRBV29-1
abundance: few
d_gene: TRBD1
CDR3aa: CSVVPGGYEQYF
CDR3nt: TGCAGCGTTGTGCCAGGGGGCTACGAGCAGTACTTC

j_gene: TRBJ1-4
v_gene: TRBV5-4
abundance: -
d_gene: -
CDR3aa: CASSLAVHEAANEKLFF
CDR3nt: TGTGCCAGCAGCTTAGCCGTACATGAAGCAGCTAATGAAAAACTGTTTTTT

j_gene: TRBJ2-3
v_gene: TRBV11-3
abundance: few
d_gene: -
CDR3aa: CASSLEGPGGADTQYF
CDR3nt: TGTGCCAGCAGCTTAGAAGGCCCTGGAGGGGCAGATACGCAGTATTTT

j_gene: TRBJ2-2
v_gene: TRBV29-1
abundance: -
d_gene: TRBD1
CDR3aa: CSVSQGSGELFF
CDR3nt: TGCAGCGTTTCACAGGGGTCCGGGGAGCTGTTTTTT

j_gene: TRBJ2-2
v_gene: TRBV12-5
abundance: few
d_gene: -
CDR3aa: CASGLTWELFF
CDR3nt: TGTGCTAGTGGCCTAACTTGGGAGCTGTTTTTT

j_gene: TRBJ2-7
v_gene: TRBV6-5
abundance: few
d_gene: -
CDR3aa: CASRDRTKTYEQYF
CDR3nt: TGTGCCAGCAGGGATCGGACAAAAACCTACGAGCAGTACTTC

j_gene: TRBJ2-4
v_gene: TRBV28
abundance: -
d_gene: TRBD2
CDR3aa: CASSGTSGREGINIQYF
CDR3nt: TGTGCCAGCAGCGGGACTAGCGGGAGAGAAGGAATCAACATTCAGTACTTC

j_gene: TRBJ1-4
v_gene: TRBV5-1
abundance: -
d_gene: -
CDR3aa: CASRDILNEKLFF
CDR3nt: TGCGCCAGCAGGGATATCCTTAATGAAAAACTGTTTTTT

j_gene: TRBJ2-5
v_gene: TRBV27
abundance: -
d_gene: TRBD1
CDR3aa: CASAPPGQGWETQYF
CDR3nt: TGTGCCAGCGCCCCTCCGGGACAGGGGTGGGAGACCCAGTACTTC

j_gene: TRBJ2-2
v_gene: TRBV5-6
abundance: -
d_gene: -
CDR3aa: CASSLATGRGTGELFF
CDR3nt: TGTGCCAGCAGCTTGGCAACAGGGCGTGGCACCGGGGAGCTGTTTTTT

j_gene: TRBJ2-1
v_gene: TRBV7-8
abundance: -
d_gene: -
CDR3aa: CASSPGPEQFF
CDR3nt: TGTGCCAGCAGCCCAGGTCCTGAGCAGTTCTTC

j_gene: TRBJ2-5
v_gene: TRBV6-5
abundance: -
d_gene: -
CDR3aa: CASTGEGTQYF
CDR3nt: TGTGCCAGCACCGGAGAAGGGACCCAGTACTTC

j_gene: TRBJ2-5
v_gene: TRBV7-9
abundance: -
d_gene: TRBD1
CDR3aa: CASSPHAGQVETQYF
CDR3nt: TGTGCCAGCAGCCCCCACGCCGGACAGGTAGAGACCCAGTACTTC

j_gene: TRBJ1-1
v_gene: TRBV6-6
abundance: -
d_gene: -
CDR3aa: CASSSAEAFF
CDR3nt: TGTGCCAGCAGTTCCGCTGAAGCTTTCTTT

j_gene: TRBJ2-5
v_gene: TRBV4-1
abundance: once
d_gene: TRBD2
CDR3aa: CASSQERTPSGLAGEETQYF
CDR3nt: TGCGCCAGCAGCCAAGAACGGACTCCGAGTGGACTAGCGGGGGAAGAGACCCAGTACTTC

j_gene: TRBJ1-4
v_gene: TRBV29-1
abundance: -
d_gene: -
CDR3aa: CSVVVVGAREKLFF
CDR3nt: TGCAGCGTTGTTGTCGTGGGTGCCCGTGAAAAACTGTTTTTT

j_gene: TRBJ1-1
v_gene: TRBV6-6
abundance: many
d_gene: -
CDR3aa: CASNLGRPEAFF
CDR3nt: TGTGCCAGCAACTTAGGGAGGCCTGAAGCTTTCTTT

j_gene: TRBJ1-1
v_gene: TRBV9
abundance: few
d_gene: TRBD1
CDR3aa: CASSVGTENTEAFF
CDR3nt: TGTGCCAGCAGCGTCGGGACAGAGAACACTGAAGCTTTCTTT

j_gene: TRBJ2-7
v_gene: TRBV29-1
abundance: few
d_gene: -
CDR3aa: CSVEESYEQYF
CDR3nt: TGCAGTGTTGAAGAGTCCTACGAGCAGTACTTC

j_gene: TRBJ2-3
v_gene: TRBV27
abundance: -
d_gene: TRBD2
CDR3aa: CASIKPASGTDPDTQYF
CDR3nt: TGTGCCAGCATAAAACCGGCGAGCGGGACTGACCCAGATACGCAGTATTTT

j_gene: TRBJ2-3
v_gene: TRBV28
abundance: -
d_gene: TRBD2
CDR3aa: CASSPSGRADTDTQYF
CDR3nt: TGTGCCAGCAGCCCTAGCGGGAGGGCCGATACAGATACGCAGTATTTT

j_gene: TRBJ2-7
v_gene: TRBV29-1
abundance: -
d_gene: TRBD2
CDR3aa: CSVVGTSGRDEQYF
CDR3nt: TGCAGCGTGGTTGGGACTAGCGGGAGAGACGAGCAGTACTTC

j_gene: TRBJ2-3
v_gene: TRBV28
abundance: few
d_gene: TRBD1
CDR3aa: CASSDRGGKRGADTQYF
CDR3nt: TGTGCCAGCAGCGACAGGGGCGGAAAACGGGGAGCAGATACGCAGTATTTT

j_gene: TRBJ2-7
v_gene: TRBV4-3
abundance: -
d_gene: TRBD1
CDR3aa: CASRFWTGGYEQYF
CDR3nt: TGCGCCAGCAGATTTTGGACAGGGGGCTACGAGCAGTACTTC

j_gene: TRBJ2-7
v_gene: TRBV4-1
abundance: few
d_gene: TRBD1
CDR3aa: CASSQDSRGKQYF
CDR3nt: TGCGCCAGCAGCCAAGATAGCAGGGGGAAGCAGTACTTC

j_gene: TRBJ2-2
v_gene: TRBV28
abundance: few
d_gene: -
CDR3aa: CATRDGDTGELFF
CDR3nt: TGTGCCACCCGGGACGGAGACACCGGGGAGCTGTTTTTT

j_gene: TRBJ2-1
v_gene: TRBV29-1
abundance: -
d_gene: -
CDR3aa: CSVGAEMGHSYNEQFF
CDR3nt: TGCAGCGTGGGGGCCGAAATGGGACATTCCTACAATGAGCAGTTCTTC

j_gene: TRBJ1-1
v_gene: TRBV9
abundance: few
d_gene: TRBD1
CDR3aa: CASSVGTGNTEAFF
CDR3nt: TGTGCCAGCAGCGTTGGGACAGGGAACACTGAAGCTTTCTTT

j_gene: TRBJ2-7
v_gene: TRBV25-1
abundance: -
d_gene: -
CDR3aa: CASSEGRDNSYEQYF
CDR3nt: TGTGCCAGCAGTGAAGGACGGGACAACTCCTACGAGCAGTACTTC

j_gene: TRBJ1-2
v_gene: TRBV11-2
abundance: -
d_gene: -
CDR3aa: CASSSGIRENTF
CDR3nt: TGTGCCAGCAGCTCCGGGATTCGGGAGAACACCTTC

j_gene: TRBJ2-1
v_gene: TRBV12-5
abundance: -
d_gene: -
CDR3aa: CASGLVQGGNEQFF
CDR3nt: TGTGCTAGTGGTTTGGTACAGGGAGGCAATGAGCAGTTCTTC

j_gene: TRBJ1-1
v_gene: TRBV29-1
abundance: -
d_gene: -
CDR3aa: CSVGNVGTFVTEAFF
CDR3nt: TGCAGCGTTGGAAACGTAGGGACTTTCGTCACTGAAGCTTTCTTT

j_gene: TRBJ2-5
v_gene: TRBV23-1
abundance: -
d_gene: -
CDR3aa: CASSHSPPAAGETQYF
CDR3nt: TGCGCCAGCAGTCACTCACCCCCCGCGGCTGGGGAGACCCAGTACTTC

j_gene: TRBJ2-1
v_gene: TRBV2
abundance: -
d_gene: TRBD2
CDR3aa: CASSDPSGGMNEQFF
CDR3nt: TGTGCCAGCAGTGATCCCAGCGGGGGGATGAATGAGCAGTTCTTC

j_gene: TRBJ2-7
v_gene: TRBV28
abundance: few
d_gene: -
CDR3aa: CASSFAGSYEQYF
CDR3nt: TGTGCCAGCAGTTTTGCAGGGTCCTACGAGCAGTACTTC

j_gene: TRBJ1-6
v_gene: TRBV4-2
abundance: -
d_gene: -
CDR3aa: CASSHNLGDSPLHF
CDR3nt: TGTGCCAGCAGCCACAACCTTGGGGATTCACCCCTCCACTTT

j_gene: TRBJ2-7
v_gene: TRBV29-1
abundance: few
d_gene: -
CDR3aa: CSVEGFESSYEQYF
CDR3nt: TGCAGCGTTGAAGGATTTGAGAGCTCCTACGAGCAGTACTTC

j_gene: TRBJ2-1
v_gene: TRBV11-2
abundance: few
d_gene: -
CDR3aa: CASSLAGGPYNEQFF
CDR3nt: TGTGCCAGCAGCTTAGCGGGGGGCCCATACAATGAGCAGTTCTTC

j_gene: TRBJ2-3
v_gene: TRBV7-9
abundance: -
d_gene: -
CDR3aa: CASSRSADTQYF
CDR3nt: TGTGCCAGCAGCCGATCGGCGGATACGCAGTATTTT

j_gene: TRBJ1-4
v_gene: TRBV4-3
abundance: -
d_gene: TRBD1
CDR3aa: CASSQRTGLREKLFF
CDR3nt: TGCGCCAGCAGCCAACGGACAGGGTTACGTGAAAAACTGTTTTTT

j_gene: TRBJ2-7
v_gene: TRBV5-7
abundance: -
d_gene: -
CDR3aa: CASSPRLF
CDR3nt: TGTGCCAGCAGCCCGCGACTCTTC

j_gene: TRBJ1-1
v_gene: TRBV5-1
abundance: -
d_gene: -
CDR3aa: CASSLEAGSIPEAFF
CDR3nt: TGCGCCAGCAGCTTGGAGGCAGGGAGTATTCCTGAAGCTTTCTTT

j_gene: TRBJ2-5
v_gene: TRBV5-1
abundance: once
d_gene: -
CDR3aa: CASSLVGAEETQYF
CDR3nt: TGCGCCAGCAGCTTGGTGGGGGCAGAGGAGACCCAGTACTTC

j_gene: TRBJ1-2
v_gene: TRBV5-6
abundance: -
d_gene: -
CDR3aa: CASSLGGSNYGYTF
CDR3nt: TGTGCCAGCAGCTTGGGAGGTTCCAACTATGGCTACACCTTC

j_gene: TRBJ1-2
v_gene: TRBV6-5
abundance: -
d_gene: -
CDR3aa: CASSYGEHGYTF
CDR3nt: TGTGCCAGCAGTTACGGGGAACATGGCTACACCTTC

j_gene: TRBJ2-7
v_gene: TRBV7-8
abundance: -
d_gene: -
CDR3aa: CAGGRQGAYEQYF
CDR3nt: TGTGCCGGAGGGCGACAGGGTGCCTACGAGCAGTACTTC